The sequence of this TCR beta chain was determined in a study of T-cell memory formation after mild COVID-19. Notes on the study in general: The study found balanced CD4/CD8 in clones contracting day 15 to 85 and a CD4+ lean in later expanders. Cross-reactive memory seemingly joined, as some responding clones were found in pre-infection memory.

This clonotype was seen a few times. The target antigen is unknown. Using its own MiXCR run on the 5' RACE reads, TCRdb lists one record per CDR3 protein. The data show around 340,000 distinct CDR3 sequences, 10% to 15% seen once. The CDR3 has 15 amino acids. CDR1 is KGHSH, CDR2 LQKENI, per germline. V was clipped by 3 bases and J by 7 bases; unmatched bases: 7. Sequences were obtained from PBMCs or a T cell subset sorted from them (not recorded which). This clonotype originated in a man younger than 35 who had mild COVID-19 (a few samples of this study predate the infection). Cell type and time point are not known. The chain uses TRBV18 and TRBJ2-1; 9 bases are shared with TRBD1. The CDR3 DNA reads TGTGCCAGCTCACCTGCGGGACAGGGCGGGAATGAGCAGTTCTTC. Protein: CASSPAGQGGNEQFF.